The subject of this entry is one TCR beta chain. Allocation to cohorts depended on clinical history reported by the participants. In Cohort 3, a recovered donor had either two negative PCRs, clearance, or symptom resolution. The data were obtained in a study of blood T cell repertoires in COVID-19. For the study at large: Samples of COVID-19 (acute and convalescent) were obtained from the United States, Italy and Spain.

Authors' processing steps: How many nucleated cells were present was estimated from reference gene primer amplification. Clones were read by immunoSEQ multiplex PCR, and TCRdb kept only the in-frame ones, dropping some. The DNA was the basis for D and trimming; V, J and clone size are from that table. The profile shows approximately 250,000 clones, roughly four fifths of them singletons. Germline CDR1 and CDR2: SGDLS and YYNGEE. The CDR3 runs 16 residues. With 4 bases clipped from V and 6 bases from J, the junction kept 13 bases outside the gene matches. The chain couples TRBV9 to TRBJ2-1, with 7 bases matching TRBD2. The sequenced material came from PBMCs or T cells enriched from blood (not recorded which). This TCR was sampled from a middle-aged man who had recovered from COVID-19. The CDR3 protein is CASSSRGAGVINEQFF. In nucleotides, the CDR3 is TGTGCCAGCAGCTCCCGTGGGGCGGGAGTAATCAATGAGCAGTTCTTC.